This T cell receptor beta chain appears in the sequencing data of a study of T cells after posttransplantation cyclophosphamide. General study points: TRB overlap between skin or GI tissue T cells and blood was limited. Later post-transplant blood repertoires were often dominated by donor CD8+ memory clones. TRB clonality was highly associated with recipient CMV seropositivity and reactivation.

The ends lost 6 bases at V and 5 bases at J; junction bases unmatched: 10. The CDR3 is made up of 16 amino acids. Libraries were prepared by immunoSEQ multiplex PCR; TCRdb keeps only in-frame clonotypes and omits some of them. The sample shows roughly 1,200 clones, none of them appearing just once. Treatment was busulfan-fludarabine conditioning, a marrow graft, and cyclophosphamide on days +3 and +4. There are many counts of this clone. The antigen remains undetermined. The source was PBMCs, collected 84 days after allogeneic stem cell transplant with posttransplant cyclophosphamide. The receptor was derived from a male patient aged 25-45 years who received an allogeneic stem cell transplant from a related donor, was CMV-positive, and had no GVHD. A subset of T cells may come from the graft donor. V gene TRBV12-3 or TRBV12-4 combines with J gene TRBJ2-2, with 9 bases aligning to TRBD2. Written as DNA, the CDR3 is TGTGCCAGCAGGGCCGGGGCGGGGGGGAGAACCGGGGAGCTGTTTTTT. Protein sequence: CASRAGAGGRTGELFF.